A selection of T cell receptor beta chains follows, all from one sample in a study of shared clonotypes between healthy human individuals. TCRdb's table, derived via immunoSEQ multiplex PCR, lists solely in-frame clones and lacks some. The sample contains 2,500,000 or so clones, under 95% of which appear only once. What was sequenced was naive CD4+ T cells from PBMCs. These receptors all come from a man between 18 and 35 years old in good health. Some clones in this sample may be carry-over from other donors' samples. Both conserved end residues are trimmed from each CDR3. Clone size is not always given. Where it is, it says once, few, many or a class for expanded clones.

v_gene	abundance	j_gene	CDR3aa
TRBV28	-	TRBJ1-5	ASSPGPRNQPQH
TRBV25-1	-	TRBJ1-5	ASSDLPGQGGQPQH
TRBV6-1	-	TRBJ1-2	ASSADRRVGYGYT
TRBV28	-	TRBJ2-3	ASQGTSGSYTQY
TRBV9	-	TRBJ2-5	ASSPRNRGDVETQY
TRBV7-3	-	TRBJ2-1	ASSLVQGGTNNEQF
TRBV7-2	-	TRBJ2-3	ASSFRLAGGDQY
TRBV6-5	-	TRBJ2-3	ASRQQGGDTQY
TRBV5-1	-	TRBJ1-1	ASSLMGGEGTEAF
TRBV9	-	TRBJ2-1	ASSIAPVDEQF
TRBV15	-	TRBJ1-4	ATSRDVGTVSYEKLF
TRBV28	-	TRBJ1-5	ASRDSSGTGNQPQH
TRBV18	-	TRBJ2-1	ASSPVISYNEQF
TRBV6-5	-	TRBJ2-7	ASRPRDRGEQY
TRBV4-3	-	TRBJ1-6	ASTTLWGAGRGLLH
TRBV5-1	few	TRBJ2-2	ASSFLSDRLNTGELF
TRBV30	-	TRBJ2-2	AWSVLAGGPGGELF
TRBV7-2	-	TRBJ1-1	ASSLVGVPEAF
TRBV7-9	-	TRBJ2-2	GTPGLNYTGELF
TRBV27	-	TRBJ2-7	ASSKQGLYEQY
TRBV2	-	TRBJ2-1	ASSLIGLVPYNEQF
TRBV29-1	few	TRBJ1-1	SVERKFDTEAF
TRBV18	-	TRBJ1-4	ASSLVRDELF
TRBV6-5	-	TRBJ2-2	ASSYSKGELF
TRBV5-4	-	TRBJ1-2	ASSWDTANYGYT
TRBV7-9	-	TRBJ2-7	ASSPVGTGVLSEQY
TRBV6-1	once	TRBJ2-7	ASSEIREGRGSYEQY
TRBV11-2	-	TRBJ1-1	ASSLTAMNTEAF
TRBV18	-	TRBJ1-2	ASSPSDREGGYT
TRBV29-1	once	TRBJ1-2	SARVPAFT
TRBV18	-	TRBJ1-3	ASSPLANRGSGNTIY